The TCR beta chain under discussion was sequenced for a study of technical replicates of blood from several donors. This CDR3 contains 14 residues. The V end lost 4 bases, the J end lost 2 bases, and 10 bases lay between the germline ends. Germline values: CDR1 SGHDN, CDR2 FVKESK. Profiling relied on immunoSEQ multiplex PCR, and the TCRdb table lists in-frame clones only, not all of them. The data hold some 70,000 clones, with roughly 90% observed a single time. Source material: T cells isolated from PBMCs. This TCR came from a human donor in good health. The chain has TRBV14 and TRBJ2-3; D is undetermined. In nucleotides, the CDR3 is TGTGCCAGCAGCCTCCTTGGGCCCACAGATACGCAGTATTTT. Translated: CASSLLGPTDTQYF.